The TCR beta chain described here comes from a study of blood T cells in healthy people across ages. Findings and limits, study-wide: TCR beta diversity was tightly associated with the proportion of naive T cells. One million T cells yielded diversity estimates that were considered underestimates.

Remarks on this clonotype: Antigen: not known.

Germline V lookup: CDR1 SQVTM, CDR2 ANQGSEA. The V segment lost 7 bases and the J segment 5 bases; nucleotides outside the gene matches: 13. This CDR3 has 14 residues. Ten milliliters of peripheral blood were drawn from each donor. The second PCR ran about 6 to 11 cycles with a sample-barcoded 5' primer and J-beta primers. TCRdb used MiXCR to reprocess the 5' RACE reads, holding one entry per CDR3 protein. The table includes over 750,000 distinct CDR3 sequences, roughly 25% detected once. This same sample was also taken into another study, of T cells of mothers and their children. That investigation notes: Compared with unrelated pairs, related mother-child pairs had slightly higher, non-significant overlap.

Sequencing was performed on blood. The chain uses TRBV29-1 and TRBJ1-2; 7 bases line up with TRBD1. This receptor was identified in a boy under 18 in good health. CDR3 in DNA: TGCAGCGCCCAAGTTAGACAGGGCGCGTATGGCTACACCTTC. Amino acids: CSAQVRQGAYGYTF.